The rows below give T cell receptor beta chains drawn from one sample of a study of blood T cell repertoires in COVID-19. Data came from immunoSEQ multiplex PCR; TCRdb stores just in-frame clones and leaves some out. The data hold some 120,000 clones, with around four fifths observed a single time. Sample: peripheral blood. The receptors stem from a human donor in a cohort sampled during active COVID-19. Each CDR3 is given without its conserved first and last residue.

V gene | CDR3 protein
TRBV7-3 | ASSLGGTTEAF
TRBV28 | ASSLHGIQY
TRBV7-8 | ASSRWTGGNEQY
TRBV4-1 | ASSQDVFSYNEQF
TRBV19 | ASSLLSPGQGNGYT
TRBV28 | ASSFGYRGRNYGYT
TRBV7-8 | ASSFRGGNPYEQY
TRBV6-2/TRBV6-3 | ASSYPQRGAFITDTQY
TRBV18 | ASSPGTQANTGELF
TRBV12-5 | ASGLSGTDTQY
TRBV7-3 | ASSPGLQGTDTQY
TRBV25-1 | ASSGPTGPYGYT
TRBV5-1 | ASSLGAVGKDEQY
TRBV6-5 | ASSSGQLGETQY
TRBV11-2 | ASSLSSSGSGSVYEQF
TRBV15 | ATSREKGPYTGELF
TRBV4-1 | ASSHLNSGRETQY
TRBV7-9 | ASSLSQGTEAF
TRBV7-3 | ASSPARGPGNTIY
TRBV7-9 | ASFGRGPYNEQF
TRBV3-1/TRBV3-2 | ASSQDLAGGVQETQY
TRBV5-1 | ASSQIIAGGYNEQF
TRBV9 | ASSVRGSGTGDTGELF
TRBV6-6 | ASIAGNRGQGHGYT
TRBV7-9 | ASSPMGTGGFAEAF
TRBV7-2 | ASSLLGQGVGYT
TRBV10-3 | AISERPGLLNTGELF
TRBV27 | ASSSRHDMNTEAF
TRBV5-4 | ASSRGGAGYNEQF
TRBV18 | ASSPGTGGGNGELF
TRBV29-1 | SVDSAGVNEQF
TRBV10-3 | AIWDSPNYGYT
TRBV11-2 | ASSLAGTSGSTDTQY
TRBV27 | ASSLLWTPRFYTEAF
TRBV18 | ASSPGSYEQY
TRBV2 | ASSEARGWDGYT
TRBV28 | ASSQPGLARDTQY
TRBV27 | ASSLPRGEQY
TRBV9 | ASSQGQASNQPQH
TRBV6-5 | ASSTPGQGIYEQY
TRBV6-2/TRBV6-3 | ASSFTGSYEQY
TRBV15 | ATSPPRRVAEAF
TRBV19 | ASSMDARGLNTEAF
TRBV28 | ASTRGTEAF
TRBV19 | ASSPWTGSNQPQH
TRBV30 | AWSRLAGADEQF
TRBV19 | ASSPRQGWNTEAF